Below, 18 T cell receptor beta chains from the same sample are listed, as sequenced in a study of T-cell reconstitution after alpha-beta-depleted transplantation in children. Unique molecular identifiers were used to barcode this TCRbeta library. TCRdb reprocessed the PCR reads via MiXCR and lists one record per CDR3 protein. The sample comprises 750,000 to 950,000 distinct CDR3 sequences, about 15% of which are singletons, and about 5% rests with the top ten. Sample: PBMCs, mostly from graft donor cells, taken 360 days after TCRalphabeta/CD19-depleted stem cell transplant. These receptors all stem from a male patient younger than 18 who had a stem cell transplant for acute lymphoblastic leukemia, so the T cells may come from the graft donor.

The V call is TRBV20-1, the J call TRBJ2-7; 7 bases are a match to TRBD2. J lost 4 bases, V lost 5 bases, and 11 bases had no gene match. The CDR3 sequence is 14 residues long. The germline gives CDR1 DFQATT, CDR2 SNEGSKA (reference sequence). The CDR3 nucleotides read TGCAGTGCTTATCTAGCGGATGACGCTTACGAGCAGTACTTC. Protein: CSAYLADDAYEQYF.

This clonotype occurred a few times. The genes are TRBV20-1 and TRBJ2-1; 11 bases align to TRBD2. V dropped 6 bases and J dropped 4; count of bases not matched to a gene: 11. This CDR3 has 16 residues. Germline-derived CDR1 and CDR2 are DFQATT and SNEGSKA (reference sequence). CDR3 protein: CSAPDPLAGGYNEQFF. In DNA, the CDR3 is TGCAGTGCCCCCGATCCTCTAGCGGGAGGTTACAATGAGCAGTTCTTC.

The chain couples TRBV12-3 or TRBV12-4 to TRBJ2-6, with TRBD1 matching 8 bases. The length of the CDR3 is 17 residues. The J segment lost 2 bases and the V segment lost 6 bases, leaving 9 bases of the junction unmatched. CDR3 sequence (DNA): TGTGCCAGCAGCCGACGGGGACAGGTTCCTGGGGCCAACGTCCTGACTTTC. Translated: CASSRRGQVPGANVLTF.

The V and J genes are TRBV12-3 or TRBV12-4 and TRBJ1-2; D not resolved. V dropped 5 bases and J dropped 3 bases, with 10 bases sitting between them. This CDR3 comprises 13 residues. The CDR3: CASSLGFDYGYTF. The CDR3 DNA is TGTGCCAGCAGTCTGGGGTTCGACTATGGCTACACCTTC.

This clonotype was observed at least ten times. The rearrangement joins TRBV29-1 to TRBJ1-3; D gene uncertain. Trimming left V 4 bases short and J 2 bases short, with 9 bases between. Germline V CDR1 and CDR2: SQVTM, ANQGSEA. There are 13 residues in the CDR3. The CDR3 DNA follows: TGCAGCGTTGGCCCCACGACTGGAAACACCATATATTTT. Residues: CSVGPTTGNTIYF.

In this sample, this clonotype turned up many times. CDR3 bases: TGCAGCGTAGGAAGTTGGAGTCTGGAAGAGCAGTACTTC. Translated, it gives CSVGSWSLEEQYF. The J gene is TRBJ2-7, the V gene TRBV29-1; D ambiguous. In germline, CDR1 is SQVTM, CDR2 ANQGSEA. The V end was cut by 6 bases, the J end by 7 bases, with 19 bases between. The CDR3 has 13 amino acids.

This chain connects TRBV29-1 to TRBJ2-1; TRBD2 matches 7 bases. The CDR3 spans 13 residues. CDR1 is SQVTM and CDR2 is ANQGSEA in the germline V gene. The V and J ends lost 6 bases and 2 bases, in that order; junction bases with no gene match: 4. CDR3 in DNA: TGCAGCGTGAGCGGGACCGCCTACAATGAGCAGTTCTTC. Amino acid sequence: CSVSGTAYNEQFF.

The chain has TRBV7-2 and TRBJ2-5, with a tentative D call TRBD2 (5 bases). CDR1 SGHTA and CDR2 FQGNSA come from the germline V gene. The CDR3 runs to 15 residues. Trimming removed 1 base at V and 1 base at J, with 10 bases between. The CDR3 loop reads CASSLGGSVQETQYF. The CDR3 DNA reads TGTGCCAGCAGCTTAGGTGGTAGCGTCCAAGAGACCCAGTACTTC.

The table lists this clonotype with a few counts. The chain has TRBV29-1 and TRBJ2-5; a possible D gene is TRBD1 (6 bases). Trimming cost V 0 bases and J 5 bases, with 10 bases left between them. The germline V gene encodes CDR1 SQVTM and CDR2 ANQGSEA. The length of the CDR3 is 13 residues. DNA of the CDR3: TGCAGCGTTGAAGATTGGCAGGGGGAGACCCAGTACTTC. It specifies CSVEDWQGETQYF.

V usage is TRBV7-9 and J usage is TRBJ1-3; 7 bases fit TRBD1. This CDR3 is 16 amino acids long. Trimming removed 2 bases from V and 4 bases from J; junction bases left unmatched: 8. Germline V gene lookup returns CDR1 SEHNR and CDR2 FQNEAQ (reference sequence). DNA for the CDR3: TGTGCCAGCAGCTTAAGGCGGGACAGCCAAGGAAACACCATATATTTT. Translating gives CASSLRRDSQGNTIYF.

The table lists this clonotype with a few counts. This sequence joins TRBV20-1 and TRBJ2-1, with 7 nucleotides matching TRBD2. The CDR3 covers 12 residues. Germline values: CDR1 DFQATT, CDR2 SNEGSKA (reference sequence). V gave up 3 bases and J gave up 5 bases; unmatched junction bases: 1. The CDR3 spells CSARGGNNEQFF. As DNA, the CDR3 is TGCAGTGCTAGGGGAGGGAACAATGAGCAGTTCTTC.

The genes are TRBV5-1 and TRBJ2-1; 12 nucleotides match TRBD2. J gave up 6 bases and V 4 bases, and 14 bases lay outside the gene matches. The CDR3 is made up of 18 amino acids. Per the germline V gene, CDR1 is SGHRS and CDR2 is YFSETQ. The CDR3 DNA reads TGCGCCAGCAGCCCCTCTAGCGGGAGGGCCTTTCCGACCAATGAGCAGTTCTTC. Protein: CASSPSSGRAFPTNEQFF.

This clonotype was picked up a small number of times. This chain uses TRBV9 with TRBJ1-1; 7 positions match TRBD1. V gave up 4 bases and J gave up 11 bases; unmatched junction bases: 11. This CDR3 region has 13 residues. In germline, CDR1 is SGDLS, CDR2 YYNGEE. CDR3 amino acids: CASSPEGAPGAFF. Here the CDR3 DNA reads TGTGCCAGCAGCCCCGAGGGGGCCCCTGGGGCTTTCTTT.

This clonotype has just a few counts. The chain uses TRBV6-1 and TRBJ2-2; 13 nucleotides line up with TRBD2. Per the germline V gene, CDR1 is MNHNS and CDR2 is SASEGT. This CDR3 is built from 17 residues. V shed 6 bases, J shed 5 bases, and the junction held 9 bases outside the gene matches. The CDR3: CASSTGLAGVGTGELFF. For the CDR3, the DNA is TGTGCCAGCAGCACCGGACTAGCGGGAGTAGGAACCGGGGAGCTGTTTTTT.

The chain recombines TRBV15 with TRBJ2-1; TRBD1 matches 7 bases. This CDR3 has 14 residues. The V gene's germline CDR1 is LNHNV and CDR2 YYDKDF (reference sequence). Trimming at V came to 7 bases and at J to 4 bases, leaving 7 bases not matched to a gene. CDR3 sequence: CATNPGQMYNEQFF. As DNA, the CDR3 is TGTGCCACCAACCCGGGACAGATGTACAATGAGCAGTTCTTC.

For the CDR3, the DNA is TGTGCCACCAGCAGAGCGACTAGCGGGAGTGGCGATGAGCAGTTCTTC. Protein product: CATSRATSGSGDEQFF. The V gene is TRBV15, the J gene TRBJ2-1; 12 bases are a match to TRBD2. J lost 8 bases, V lost 1 base, and 6 bases had no gene match. This CDR3 is 16 amino acids long. Germline V gene lookup returns CDR1 LNHNV and CDR2 YYDKDF (reference sequence).

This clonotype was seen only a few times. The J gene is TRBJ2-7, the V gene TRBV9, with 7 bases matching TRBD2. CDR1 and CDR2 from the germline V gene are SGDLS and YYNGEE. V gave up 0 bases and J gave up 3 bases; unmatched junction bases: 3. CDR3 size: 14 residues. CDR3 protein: CASSVGGEGYEQYF. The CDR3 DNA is TGTGCCAGCAGCGTAGGCGGGGAGGGCTACGAGCAGTACTTC.

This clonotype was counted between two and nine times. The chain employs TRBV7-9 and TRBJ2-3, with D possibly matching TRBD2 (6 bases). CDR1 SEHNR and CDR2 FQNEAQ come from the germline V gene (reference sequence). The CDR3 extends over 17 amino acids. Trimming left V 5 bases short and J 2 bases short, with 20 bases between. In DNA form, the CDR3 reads TGTGCCAGCAGCGCGCCGTGGGCTAGCGCGGACACAGATACGCAGTATTTT. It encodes CASSAPWASADTDTQYF.